Described below is a single T cell receptor beta chain sequence and its context. Only in-frame clones appear in the TCRdb table, and some are missing; sequencing was by immunoSEQ multiplex PCR. The sample records 60,000 to 70,000 clones, 88% being singletons. The entry originates in a study of blood T cell repertoires in COVID-19. Cohorts were based on clinical histories the participants reported. Recovered status applied to Cohort 3 donors who had two consecutive negative PCRs. It also applied to those with clearance or with symptom resolution. The CDR3 loop spans 15 amino acids. Germline V lookup: CDR1 SGHRS, CDR2 YFSETQ. V lost 6 bases to trimming and J lost 0 bases; unmatched junction nucleotides: 7.

The sample comprised PBMCs or T cells enriched from blood (not recorded which). The chain joins TRBV5-1 to TRBJ2-3, with 7 bases lining up with TRBD2. The sequence came from a woman aged 35 to 49 who had recovered from COVID-19. The CDR3 DNA reads TGCGCCAGCAACTCCCCCGGGGGGAGCACAGATACGCAGTATTTT. This encodes CASNSPGGSTDTQYF. Full variable domain (rest looked up from reference TRBV5-1 and TRBJ2-3): KAGVTQTPRYLIKTRGQQVTLSCSPISGHRSVSWYQQTPGQGLQFLFEYFSETQRNKGNFPGRFSGRQFSNSRSEMNVSTLELGDSALYLCASNSPGGSTDTQYFGPGTRLTVL.